Each of the 16 T cell receptor beta chains below was sequenced from the same sample in a study of shared clonotypes between healthy human individuals. Naive CD8 cells lacked CD45RO and underwent positive selection for CCR7, leaving out terminally differentiated effector memory CD45RA+ cells. Produced via immunoSEQ multiplex PCR; TCRdb's table is partial and in-frame only. Of hundreds of thousands of clones in the sample, 95% to 97% are singletons; the top ten hold roughly 0.1%. Sequencing was carried out using naive CD8+ T cells sorted from blood. The receptors here all came from a woman younger than 45 in good health.

This chain links TRBV27 with TRBJ2-1, with a possible D match to TRBD2 (5 bases). V was shortened by 4 bases and J by 6 bases, with 10 bases between the two germline ends. CDR3 length equals 13 residues. The germline gives CDR1 MNHEY, CDR2 SMNVEV (reference sequence). Written as DNA, the CDR3 is TGTGCCAGCAGTTACAACGGGGTCAATGAGCAGTTCTTC. This sequence encodes CASSYNGVNEQFF.

This clone was counted once. The chain employs TRBV19 and TRBJ1-3; no reliable D call. Germline V gives CDR1 LNHDA, CDR2 SQIVND (reference sequence). The V gene lost 3 bases and the J gene lost 0 bases, with 12 bases spanning the gap. CDR3 length: 16 residues. The CDR3 reads CASSILHARSGNTIYF. DNA for the CDR3: TGTGCCAGTAGTATTCTCCATGCCCGCTCTGGAAACACCATATATTTT.

The chain uses TRBV27 and TRBJ2-7; 13 nucleotides agree with TRBD2. The germline gives CDR1 MNHEY, CDR2 SMNVEV (reference sequence). This CDR3 is 15 amino acids long. Unmatched junction bases numbered 5, after V lost 3 bases and J lost 6 bases. The CDR3 DNA is TGTGCCAGCAGTTTTTGGACTAGCGGGAGTTCCGAGCAGTACTTC. It translates to CASSFWTSGSSEQYF.

The chain carries TRBV27 and TRBJ2-1; 13 bases fit TRBD2. This CDR3 contains 20 residues. With V trimmed by 0 bases and J by 5 bases, 13 bases remained unmatched. Germline-derived CDR1 and CDR2 are MNHEY and SMNVEV (reference sequence). The CDR3 nucleotides are TGTGCCAGCAGTTTATCAGCCGGACTAGCGGGAGACATGACTCACAATGAGCAGTTCTTC. Translating it yields CASSLSAGLAGDMTHNEQFF.

The chain recombines TRBV28 with TRBJ2-1; 9 bases are shared with TRBD2. Germline V gene sequence: CDR1 MDHEN, CDR2 SYDVKM. The length of the CDR3 is 15 residues. The J segment lost 4 bases and the V segment lost 5 bases, leaving 6 bases of the junction unmatched. The CDR3 DNA sequence: TGTGCCAGCAGTGCCCTAGCGGGGACGTACAATGAGCAGTTCTTC. It is translated as CASSALAGTYNEQFF.

The chain combines TRBV19 with TRBJ2-3, with D possibly TRBD1 on 7 matching bases. Germline-derived CDR1 and CDR2 are LNHDA and SQIVND (reference sequence). Trimming took off 6 bases at V and 2 bases at J, with 12 bases between the two ends. The CDR3 covers 14 residues. The CDR3 is CASSSGGNTDTQYF. The CDR3 DNA follows: TGTGCCAGTAGCTCAGGGGGGAACACAGATACGCAGTATTTT.

This clone was seen more than once but under ten times. CDR3 loop: CASSFSGELFF. The CDR3 nucleotides are TGTGCCAGCAGTTTTTCCGGGGAGCTGTTTTTT. This chain connects TRBV27 to TRBJ2-2; D gene ambiguous. In germline, CDR1 is MNHEY, CDR2 SMNVEV (reference sequence). The CDR3 totals 11 residues. Between the trimmed V and J ends, which lost 3 bases and 6 bases, there was a span of 2 bases.

The rearrangement joins TRBV7-3 to TRBJ1-1; 7 bases fit TRBD1. This CDR3 has 14 amino acids. The V gene's germline CDR1 is SGHTA and CDR2 FQGTGA. With 0 bases clipped from V and 7 bases from J, the junction kept 5 bases outside the gene matches. CDR3 nucleotides: TGTGCCAGCAGCTTAACAGGGGGCCCGGGTGAAGCTTTCTTT. Translated, it gives CASSLTGGPGEAFF.

This clone is a singleton in its sample. The genes are TRBV14 and TRBJ2-5; TRBD2 agrees at 12 bases. The CDR3 is 15 amino acids. The junction had 6 bases not matched to a gene; V was cut back by 6 bases and J by 4 bases. Germline V gene sequence: CDR1 SGHDN, CDR2 FVKESK. The CDR3 region has the DNA TGTGCCAGCAGTCCGACTAGCGGGAGAGGAGAGACCCAGTACTTC. It encodes CASSPTSGRGETQYF.

The chain has TRBV5-1 and TRBJ2-7, with a possible D match to TRBD1 (6 bases). V gave up 4 bases and J gave up 3 bases, with 11 bases separating them. This CDR3 has 13 residues. CDR1 is SGHRS, CDR2 YFSETQ, per germline. The CDR3 is CASSTGQNYEQYF. Here the CDR3 DNA reads TGCGCCAGCAGCACTGGACAGAACTACGAGCAGTACTTC.

This clone was counted once. J is TRBJ2-5 and V is TRBV7-9, with 12 bases fitting TRBD2. There are 16 residues in the CDR3. Per the germline V gene, CDR1 is SEHNR and CDR2 is FQNEAQ (reference sequence). The ends lost 5 bases at V and 4 bases at J; junction bases unmatched: 8. CDR3 sequence (DNA): TGTGCCAGCAGCCAAACTAGCGGGAGGTTAGGAGAGACCCAGTACTTC. Amino acids: CASSQTSGRLGETQYF.

The chain couples TRBV5-1 to TRBJ2-7; 8 bases fit TRBD1. The germline V gene encodes CDR1 SGHRS and CDR2 YFSETQ. The CDR3 spans 15 residues. Trimming cost V 4 bases and J 0 bases; bases outside gene matches: 6. The CDR3, as DNA: TGCGCCAGCAGCCCTCAGGGACAGGTCTCCTACGAGCAGTACTTC. This encodes CASSPQGQVSYEQYF.

The chain couples TRBV9 to TRBJ2-7; D is uncertain. Germline values: CDR1 SGDLS, CDR2 YYNGEE. V was clipped by 2 bases and J by 3 bases, with 9 bases between them. CDR3 size: 13 residues. The CDR3 DNA reads TGTGCCAGCAGCGTTGACGTCGACTACGAGCAGTACTTC. Protein sequence: CASSVDVDYEQYF. The full variable domain, with the rest looked up from reference TRBV9 and TRBJ2-7, is DSGVTQTPKHLITATGQRVTLRCSPRSGDLSVYWYQQSLDQGLQFLIQYYNGEERAKGNILERFSAQQFPDLHSELNLSSLELGDSALYFCASSVDVDYEQYFGPGTRLTVT.

CDR3 protein: CSVEGAWPEAFF. CDR3 DNA sequence: TGCAGCGTTGAGGGTGCGTGGCCTGAAGCTTTCTTT. This chain uses TRBV29-1 with TRBJ1-1; D ambiguous. V lost 3 bases, J lost 6 bases, and 11 bases lay in between. Looked up from germline, CDR1 is SQVTM and CDR2 is ANQGSEA. This CDR3 contains 12 residues.

The chain combines TRBV25-1 with TRBJ2-7; 11 bases line up with TRBD2. This CDR3 region has 15 residues. V was clipped by 4 bases and J by 3 bases; unmatched bases: 5. The germline V gene encodes CDR1 MGHDK and CDR2 SYGVNS. CDR3: CASSGLAGGIYEQYF. The CDR3 nucleotides are TGTGCCAGCAGTGGGCTAGCGGGAGGCATCTACGAGCAGTACTTC.

The sample holds one count of this clone. The rearrangement uses TRBV6-1 and TRBJ2-1; D is possibly TRBD2 (5 bases). Looked up from germline, CDR1 is MNHNS and CDR2 is SASEGT. The CDR3 is 13 amino acids. V lost 6 bases to trimming and J lost 7 bases, with 13 bases between them. The CDR3 loop reads CASRGLGGNEQFF. The CDR3, as DNA: TGTGCCAGCAGGGGTTTAGGAGGTAATGAGCAGTTCTTC.